Here is one T cell receptor (beta chain) with its context. Roughly 10 milliliters of peripheral blood were drawn from each donor into EDTA-treated tubes. The total RNA that was extracted per sample amounted to at least 5 micrograms. The data derive from a study of blood T cells in healthy people across ages. Primed by a sample-barcoded 5' primer and a J-beta primer mix, a second PCR proceeded for roughly 6 to 12 cycles. All cDNA molecules were each tagged by a template-switch adaptor with 12 random nucleotides. One entry per CDR3 protein, called by TCRdb with MiXCR from the 5' RACE reads. The sample holds 650,000 to 900,000 distinct CDR3 sequences, about 59% seen once. The CDR3 has 15 residues. V was clipped by 2 bases and J by 0 bases, with 8 bases between them. Germline V gene lookup returns CDR1 MNHEY and CDR2 SVGEGT.

The sample taken for sequencing was blood. The sequence derives from a man aged 25-40 years in good health. The chain uses TRBV6-2 or TRBV6-3 and TRBJ2-4; D possibly corresponds to TRBD2 (6 bases). CDR3 sequence reads: CASSYRGLAKNIQYF. CDR3 DNA: TGTGCCAGCAGTTACCGGGGGTTAGCCAAAAACATTCAGTACTTC.